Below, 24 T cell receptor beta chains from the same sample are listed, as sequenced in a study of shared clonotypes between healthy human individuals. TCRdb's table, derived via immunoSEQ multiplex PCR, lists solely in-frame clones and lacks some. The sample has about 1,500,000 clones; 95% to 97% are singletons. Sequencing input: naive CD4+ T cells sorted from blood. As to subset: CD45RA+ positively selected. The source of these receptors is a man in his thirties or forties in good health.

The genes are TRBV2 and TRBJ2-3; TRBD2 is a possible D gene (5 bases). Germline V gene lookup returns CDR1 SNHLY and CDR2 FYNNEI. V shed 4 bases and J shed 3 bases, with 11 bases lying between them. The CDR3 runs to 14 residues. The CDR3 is CASSAGVWTDTQYF. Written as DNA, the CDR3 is TGTGCCAGCAGTGCCGGGGTTTGGACAGATACGCAGTATTTT.

The CDR3 loop is CASSERGTSGSVNEQYF. In DNA form, the CDR3 reads TGTGCCAGCAGCGAGCGGGGGACTAGCGGGAGTGTAAACGAGCAGTACTTC. The chain combines TRBV7-2 with TRBJ2-7; the match to TRBD2 covers 14 bases. CDR1 and CDR2 (germline): SGHTA, FQGNSA. V lost 5 bases and J lost 5; bases outside the gene matches: 11. This CDR3 has 17 residues.

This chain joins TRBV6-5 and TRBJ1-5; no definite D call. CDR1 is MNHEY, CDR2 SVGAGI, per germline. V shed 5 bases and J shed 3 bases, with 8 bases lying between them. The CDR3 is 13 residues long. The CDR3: CASSTEFNQPQHF. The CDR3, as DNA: TGTGCCAGCAGTACCGAGTTCAATCAGCCCCAGCATTTT.

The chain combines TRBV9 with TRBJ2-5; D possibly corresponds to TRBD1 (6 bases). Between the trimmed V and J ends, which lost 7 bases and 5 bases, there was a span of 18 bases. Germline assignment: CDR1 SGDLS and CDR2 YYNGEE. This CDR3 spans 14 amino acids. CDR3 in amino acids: CASGPGQMRETQYF. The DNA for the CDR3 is TGTGCCAGCGGTCCCGGACAGATGCGGGAGACCCAGTACTTC. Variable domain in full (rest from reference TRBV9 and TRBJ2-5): DSGVTQTPKHLITATGQRVTLRCSPRSGDLSVYWYQQSLDQGLQFLIQYYNGEERAKGNILERFSAQQFPDLHSELNLSSLELGDSALYFCASGPGQMRETQYFGPGTRLLVL.

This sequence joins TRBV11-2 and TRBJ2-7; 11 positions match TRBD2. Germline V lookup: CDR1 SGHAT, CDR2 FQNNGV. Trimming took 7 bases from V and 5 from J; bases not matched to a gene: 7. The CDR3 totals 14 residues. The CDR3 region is CASTDRLAGNEQYF. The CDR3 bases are TGTGCCAGCACCGACAGACTAGCGGGAAACGAGCAGTACTTC. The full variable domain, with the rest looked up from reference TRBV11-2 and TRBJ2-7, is EAGVAQSPRYKIIEKRQSVAFWCNPISGHATLYWYQQILGQGPKLLIQFQNNGVVDDSQLPKDRFSAERLKGVDSTLKIQPAKLEDSAVYLCASTDRLAGNEQYFGPGTRLTVT.

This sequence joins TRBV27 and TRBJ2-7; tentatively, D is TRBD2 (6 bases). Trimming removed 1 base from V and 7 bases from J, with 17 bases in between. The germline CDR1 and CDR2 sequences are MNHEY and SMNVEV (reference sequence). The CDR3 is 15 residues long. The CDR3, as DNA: TGTGCCAGCAGTTTATATCTGGGGGGACCGAGGGAGCAGTACTTC. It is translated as CASSLYLGGPREQYF.

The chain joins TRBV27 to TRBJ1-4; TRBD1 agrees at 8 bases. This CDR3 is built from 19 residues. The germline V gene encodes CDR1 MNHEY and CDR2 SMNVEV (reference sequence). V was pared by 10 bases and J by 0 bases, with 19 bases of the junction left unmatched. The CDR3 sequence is CATIYGTGPMKATNEKLFF. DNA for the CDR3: TGTGCCACCATATATGGGACAGGCCCGATGAAGGCAACTAATGAAAAACTGTTTTTT.

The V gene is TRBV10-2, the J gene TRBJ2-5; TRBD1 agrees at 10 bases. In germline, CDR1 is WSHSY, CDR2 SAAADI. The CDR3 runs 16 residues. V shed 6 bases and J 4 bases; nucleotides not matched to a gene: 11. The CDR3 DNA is TGCGCCAGCAGGACAGGGGGCGCGAGAAGGCGAGAGACCCAGTACTTC. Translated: CASRTGGARRRETQYF.

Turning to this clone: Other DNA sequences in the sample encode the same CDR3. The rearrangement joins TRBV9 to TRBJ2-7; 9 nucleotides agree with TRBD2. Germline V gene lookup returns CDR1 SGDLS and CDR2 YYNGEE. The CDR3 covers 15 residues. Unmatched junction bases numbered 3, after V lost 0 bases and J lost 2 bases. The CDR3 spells CASSVGASGTYEQYF. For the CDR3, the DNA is TGTGCCAGCAGCGTAGGCGCTAGCGGGACCTACGAGCAGTACTTC.

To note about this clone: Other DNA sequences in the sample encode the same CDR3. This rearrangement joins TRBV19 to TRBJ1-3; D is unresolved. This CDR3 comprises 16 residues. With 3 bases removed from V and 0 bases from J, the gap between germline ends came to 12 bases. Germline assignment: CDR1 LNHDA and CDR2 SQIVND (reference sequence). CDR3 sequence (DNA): TGTGCCAGTAGTATCTCCCTCGTGGGCTCTGGAAACACCATATATTTT. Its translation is CASSISLVGSGNTIYF.

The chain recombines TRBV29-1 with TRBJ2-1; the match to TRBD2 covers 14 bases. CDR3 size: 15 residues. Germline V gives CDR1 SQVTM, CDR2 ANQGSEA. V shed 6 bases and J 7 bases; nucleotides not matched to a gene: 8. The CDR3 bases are TGCAGCGTGGCGCGGGGACTAGCGGGAGCGAATGAGCAGTTCTTC. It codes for CSVARGLAGANEQFF.

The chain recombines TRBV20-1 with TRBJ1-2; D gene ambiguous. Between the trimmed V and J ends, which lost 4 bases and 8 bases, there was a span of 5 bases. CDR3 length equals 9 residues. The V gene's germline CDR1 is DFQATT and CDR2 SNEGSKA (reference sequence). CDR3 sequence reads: CSATHGYTF. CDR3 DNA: TGCAGTGCTACTCACGGCTACACCTTC.

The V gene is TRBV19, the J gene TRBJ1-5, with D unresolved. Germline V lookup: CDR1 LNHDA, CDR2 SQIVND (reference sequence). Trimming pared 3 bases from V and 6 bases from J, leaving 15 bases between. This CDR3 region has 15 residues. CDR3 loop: CASSIGPGHGQPQHF. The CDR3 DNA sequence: TGTGCCAGTAGTATCGGGCCCGGGCATGGTCAGCCCCAGCATTTT.

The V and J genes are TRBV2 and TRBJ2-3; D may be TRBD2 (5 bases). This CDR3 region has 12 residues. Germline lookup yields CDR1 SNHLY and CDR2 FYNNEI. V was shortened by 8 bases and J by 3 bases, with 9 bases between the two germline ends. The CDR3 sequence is CASARETDTQYF. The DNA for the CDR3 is TGTGCCAGCGCGAGGGAAACAGATACGCAGTATTTT.

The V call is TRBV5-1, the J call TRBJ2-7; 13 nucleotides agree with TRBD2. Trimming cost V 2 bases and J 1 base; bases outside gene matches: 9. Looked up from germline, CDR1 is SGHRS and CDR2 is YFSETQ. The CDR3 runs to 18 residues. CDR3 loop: CASSFGLLAGGQSYEQYF. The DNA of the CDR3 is TGCGCCAGCAGCTTCGGCCTACTAGCGGGAGGGCAGTCCTACGAGCAGTACTTC.

The CDR3 loop is CASSLRGGLAGQETQYF. The CDR3 nucleotides are TGCGCCAGCAGCTTGCGAGGGGGACTAGCGGGCCAAGAGACCCAGTACTTC. The chain uses TRBV5-1 and TRBJ2-5, with TRBD2 matching 12 bases. The length of the CDR3 is 17 residues. Unmatched junction bases numbered 5, after V lost 1 base and J lost 1 base. Germline-derived CDR1 and CDR2 are SGHRS and YFSETQ.

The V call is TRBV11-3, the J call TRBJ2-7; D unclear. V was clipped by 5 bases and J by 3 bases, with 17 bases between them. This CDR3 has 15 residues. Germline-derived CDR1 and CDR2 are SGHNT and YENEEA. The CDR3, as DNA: TGTGCCAGCAGCCCATTAAGGGAACAGTTCTACGAGCAGTACTTC. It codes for CASSPLREQFYEQYF.

The CDR3 coding sequence is TGTGCCAGCAGGGAGCACCTCGTCGGGGAGCTGTTTTTT. This codes for CASREHLVGELFF. The chain links TRBV6-6 to TRBJ2-2; D remains ambiguous. V was pared by 6 bases and J by 7 bases, with 12 bases between. This CDR3 has 13 amino acids. Germline V lookup: CDR1 MNHNY, CDR2 SVGAGI (reference sequence).

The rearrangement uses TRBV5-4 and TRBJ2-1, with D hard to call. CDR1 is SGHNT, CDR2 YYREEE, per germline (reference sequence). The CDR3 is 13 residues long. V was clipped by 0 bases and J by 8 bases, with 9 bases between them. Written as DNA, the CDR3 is TGTGCCAGCAGCTTGGTACCCGCGGATGAGCAGTTCTTC. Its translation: CASSLVPADEQFF.

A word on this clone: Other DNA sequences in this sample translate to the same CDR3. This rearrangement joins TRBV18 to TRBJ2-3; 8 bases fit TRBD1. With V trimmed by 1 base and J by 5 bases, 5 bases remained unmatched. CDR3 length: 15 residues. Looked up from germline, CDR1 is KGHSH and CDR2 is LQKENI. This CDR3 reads CASSPRQGAGDTQYF. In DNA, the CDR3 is TGTGCCAGCTCACCACGGCAGGGGGCAGGAGATACGCAGTATTTT.

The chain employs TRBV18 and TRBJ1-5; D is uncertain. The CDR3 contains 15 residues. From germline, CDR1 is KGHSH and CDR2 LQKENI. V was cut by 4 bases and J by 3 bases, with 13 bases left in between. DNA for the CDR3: TGTGCCAGCTCACTGACCCGGAGTTACAATCAGCCCCAGCATTTT. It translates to CASSLTRSYNQPQHF. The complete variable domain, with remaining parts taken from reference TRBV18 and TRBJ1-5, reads NAGVMQNPRHLVRRRGQEARLRCSPMKGHSHVYWYRQLPEEGLKFMVYLQKENIIDESGMPKERFSAEFPKEGPSILRIQQVVRGDSAAYFCASSLTRSYNQPQHFGDGTRLSIL.

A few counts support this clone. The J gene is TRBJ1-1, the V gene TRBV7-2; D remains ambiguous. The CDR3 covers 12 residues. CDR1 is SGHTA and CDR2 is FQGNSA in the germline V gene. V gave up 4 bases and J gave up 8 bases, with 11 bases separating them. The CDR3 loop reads CASSSGLTEAFF. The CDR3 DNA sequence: TGTGCCAGCAGCTCTGGGTTGACCGAAGCTTTCTTT.

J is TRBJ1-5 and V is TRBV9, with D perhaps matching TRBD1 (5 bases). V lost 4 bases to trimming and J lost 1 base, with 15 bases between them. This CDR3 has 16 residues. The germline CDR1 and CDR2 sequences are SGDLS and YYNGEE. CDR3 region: CASSPGTSQSNQPQHF. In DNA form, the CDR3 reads TGTGCCAGCAGCCCCGGGACTTCACAAAGCAATCAGCCCCAGCATTTT. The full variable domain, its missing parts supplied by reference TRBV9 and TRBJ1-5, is DSGVTQTPKHLITATGQRVTLRCSPRSGDLSVYWYQQSLDQGLQFLIQYYNGEERAKGNILERFSAQQFPDLHSELNLSSLELGDSALYFCASSPGTSQSNQPQHFGDGTRLSIL.

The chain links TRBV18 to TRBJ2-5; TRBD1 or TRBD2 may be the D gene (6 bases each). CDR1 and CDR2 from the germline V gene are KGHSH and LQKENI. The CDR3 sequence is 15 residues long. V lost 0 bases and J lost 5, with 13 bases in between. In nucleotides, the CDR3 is TGTGCCAGCTCACCACCGGAGAAAGGGGGGGAGACCCAGTACTTC. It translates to CASSPPEKGGETQYF.